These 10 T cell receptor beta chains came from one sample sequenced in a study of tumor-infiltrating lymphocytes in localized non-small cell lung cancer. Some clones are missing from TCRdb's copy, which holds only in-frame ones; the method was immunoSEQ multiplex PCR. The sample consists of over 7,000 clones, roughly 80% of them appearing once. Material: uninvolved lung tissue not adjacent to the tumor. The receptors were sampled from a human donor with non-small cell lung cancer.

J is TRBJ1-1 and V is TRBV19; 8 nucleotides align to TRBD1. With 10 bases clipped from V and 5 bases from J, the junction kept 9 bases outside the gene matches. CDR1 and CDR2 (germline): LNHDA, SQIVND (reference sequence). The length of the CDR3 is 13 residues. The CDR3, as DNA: TGTGCCACCGGACAGGGATGGGGGACTGAAGCTTTCTTT. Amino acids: CATGQGWGTEAFF.

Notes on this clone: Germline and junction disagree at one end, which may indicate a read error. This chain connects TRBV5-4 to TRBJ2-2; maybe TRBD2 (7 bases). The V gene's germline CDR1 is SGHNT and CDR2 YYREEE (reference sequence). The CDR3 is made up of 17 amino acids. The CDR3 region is CASSSPPDSGNAGELFF. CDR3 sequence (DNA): TGTGCCAGCAGCTCCCCCCCGGACAGCGGGAACGCCGGGGAGCTGTTTTTT. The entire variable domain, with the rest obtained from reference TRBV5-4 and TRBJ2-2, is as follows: ETGVTQSPTHLIKTRGQQVTLRCSSQSGHNTVSWYQQALGQGPQFIFQYYREEENGRGNFPPRFSGLQFPNYSSELNVNALELDDSALYLCASSSPPDSGNAGELFFGEGSRLTVL.

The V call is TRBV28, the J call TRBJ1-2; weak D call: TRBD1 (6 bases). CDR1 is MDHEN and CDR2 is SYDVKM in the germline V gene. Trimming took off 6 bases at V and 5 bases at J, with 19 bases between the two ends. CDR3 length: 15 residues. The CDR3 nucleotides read TGTGCCAGCAGGATGGGCCAGGGACATCATTATGGCTACACCTTC. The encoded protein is CASRMGQGHHYGYTF.

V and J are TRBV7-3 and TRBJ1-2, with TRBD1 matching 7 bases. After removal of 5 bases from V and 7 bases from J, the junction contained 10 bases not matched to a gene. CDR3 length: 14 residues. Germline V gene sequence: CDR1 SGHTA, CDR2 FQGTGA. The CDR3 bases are TGTGCCAGCAGCCGAACGAGACAGGGTGCTGGCTACACCTTC. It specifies CASSRTRQGAGYTF.

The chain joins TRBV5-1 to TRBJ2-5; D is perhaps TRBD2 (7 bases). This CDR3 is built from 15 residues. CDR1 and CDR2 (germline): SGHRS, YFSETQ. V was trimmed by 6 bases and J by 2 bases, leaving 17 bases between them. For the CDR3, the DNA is TGCGCCAGCATCCCCGGGGGAGGGGGACAAGAGACCCAGTACTTC. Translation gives CASIPGGGGQETQYF.

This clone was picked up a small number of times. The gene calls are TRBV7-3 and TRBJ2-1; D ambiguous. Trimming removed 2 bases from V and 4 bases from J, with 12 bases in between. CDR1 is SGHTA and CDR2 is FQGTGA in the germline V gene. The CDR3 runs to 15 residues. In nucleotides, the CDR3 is TGTGCCAGCAGCTTAGCGGTAGGCAAATACAATGAGCAGTTCTTC. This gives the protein CASSLAVGKYNEQFF.

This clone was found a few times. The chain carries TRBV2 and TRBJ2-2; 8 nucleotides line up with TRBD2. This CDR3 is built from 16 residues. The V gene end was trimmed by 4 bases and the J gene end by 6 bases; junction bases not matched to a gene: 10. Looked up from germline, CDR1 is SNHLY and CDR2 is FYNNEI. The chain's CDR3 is CASSGVEAGAAGELFF. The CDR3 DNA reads TGTGCCAGCAGTGGGGTAGAAGCGGGAGCGGCCGGGGAGCTGTTTTTT.

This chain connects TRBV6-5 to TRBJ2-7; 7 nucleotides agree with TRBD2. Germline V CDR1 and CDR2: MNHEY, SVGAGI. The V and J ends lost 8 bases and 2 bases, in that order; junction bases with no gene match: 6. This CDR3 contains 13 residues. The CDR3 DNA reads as TGTGCCAGCCTGTCCGGGAGGACCTACGAGCAGTACTTC. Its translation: CASLSGRTYEQYF.

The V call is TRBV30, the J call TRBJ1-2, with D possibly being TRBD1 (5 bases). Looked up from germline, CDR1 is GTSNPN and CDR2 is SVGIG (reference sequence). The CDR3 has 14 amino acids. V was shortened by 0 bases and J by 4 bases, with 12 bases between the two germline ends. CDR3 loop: CAWSVLIGTYGYTF. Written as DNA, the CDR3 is TGTGCCTGGAGTGTACTTATAGGGACCTATGGCTACACCTTC. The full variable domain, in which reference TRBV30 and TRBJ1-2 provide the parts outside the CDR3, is SQTIHQWPATLVQPVGSPLSLECTVEGTSNPNLYWYRQAAGRGLQLLFYSVGIGQISSEVPQNLSASRPQDRQFILSSKKLLLSDSGFYLCAWSVLIGTYGYTFGSGTRLTVV.

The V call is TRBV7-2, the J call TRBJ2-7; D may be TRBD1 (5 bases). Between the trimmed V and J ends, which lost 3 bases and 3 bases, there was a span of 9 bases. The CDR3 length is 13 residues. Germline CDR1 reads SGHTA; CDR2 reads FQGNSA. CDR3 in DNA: TGTGCCAGCAGCTTCTGGCAGGGCTACGAGCAGTACTTC. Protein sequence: CASSFWQGYEQYF. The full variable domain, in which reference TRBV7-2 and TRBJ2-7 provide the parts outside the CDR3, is GAGVSQSPSNKVTEKGKDVELRCDPISGHTALYWYRQSLGQGLEFLIYFQGNSAPDKSGLPSDRFSAERTGGSVSTLTIQRTQQEDSAVYLCASSFWQGYEQYFGPGTRLTVT.